This T cell receptor (beta chain) emerged from a study of somatic mutations in cytotoxic T cells in rheumatoid arthritis. Study-wide context: The authors flow-sorted some V beta antibody-stained T-cell populations at nearly 100% purity, including V beta1+ cells that they sequenced for TCRB. Study-wide points: Slight TRBV07 underrepresentation in rheumatoid arthritis patients went unadjusted for multiple comparisons. Some patients, about an eighth of the 65, had a largest CD8+ clone that exceeded 20% of CD8+ cells.

The data were produced by immunoSEQ multiplex PCR, yet TCRdb's version contains in-frame clones alone and is incomplete. The sample includes under 20,000 clones, about 81% of them seen just once. Regarding this clone: What it binds is unknown.

The V gene end was trimmed by 3 bases and the J gene end by 7 bases; junction bases not matched to a gene: 5. The CDR3 contains 13 residues. Germline values: CDR1 MNHEY, CDR2 SMNVEV (reference sequence). Researchers isolated CD4+ and CD8+ cells by positive magnetic bead selection and then checked their purity by flow cytometry. The source is an adult with rheumatoid arthritis. The chain combines TRBV27 with TRBJ2-7; 8 positions agree with TRBD1. What was sequenced was CD8+ T cells sorted from blood. The chain's CDR3 is CASSFARGQEQYF. As DNA, the CDR3 is TGTGCCAGCAGTTTCGCCAGGGGGCAAGAGCAGTACTTC.